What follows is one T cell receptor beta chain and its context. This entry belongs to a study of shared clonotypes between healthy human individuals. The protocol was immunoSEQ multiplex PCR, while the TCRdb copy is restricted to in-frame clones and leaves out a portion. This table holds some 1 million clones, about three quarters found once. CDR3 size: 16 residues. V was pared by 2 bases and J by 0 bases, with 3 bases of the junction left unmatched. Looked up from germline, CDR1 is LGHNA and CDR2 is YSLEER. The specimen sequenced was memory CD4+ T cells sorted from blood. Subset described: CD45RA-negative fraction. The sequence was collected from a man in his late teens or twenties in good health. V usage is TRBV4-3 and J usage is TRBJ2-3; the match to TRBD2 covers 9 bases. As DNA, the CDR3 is TGCGCCAGCAGCCAAACGCTAGCGGGGAGCACAGATACGCAGTATTTT. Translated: CASSQTLAGSTDTQYF.